The 29 T cell receptor beta chains listed next were all sequenced from one sample in a study of cytomegalovirus exposure and HLA in healthy donors. TCRdb keeps only in-frame clones here, not all; method: immunoSEQ multiplex PCR. The repertoire holds over 85,000 clones, with over 85% as singletons. Material for sequencing was PBMCs. The receptors here all came from a woman between 18 and 30 years old in good health and CMV-seronegative.

This clone was seen a single time. The rearrangement links TRBV4-1 to TRBJ1-5; 8 nucleotides agree with TRBD1. V shed 4 bases, J shed 7 bases, and the junction held 9 bases outside the gene matches. This CDR3 has 15 residues. Germline CDR1 MGHRA, CDR2 YSYEKL. In nucleotides, the CDR3 is TGCGCCAGCAGCCGCCTAGGACAGGGCGACCAGCCCCAGCATTTT. Encoded protein: CASSRLGQGDQPQHF.

The chain carries TRBV27 and TRBJ2-1; D is possibly TRBD1 (6 bases). Trimming pared 8 bases from V and 4 bases from J, leaving 9 bases between. CDR1 MNHEY and CDR2 SMNVEV come from the germline V gene (reference sequence). This CDR3 region has 12 residues. For the CDR3, the DNA is TGTGCCAGCCAAGGGGGTTACAATGAGCAGTTCTTC. Residues: CASQGGYNEQFF.

The chain combines TRBV19 with TRBJ1-2; D is undetermined. V was shortened by 7 bases and J by 2 bases, with 5 bases between the two germline ends. This CDR3 is 11 amino acids long. Germline-derived CDR1 and CDR2 are LNHDA and SQIVND (reference sequence). The CDR3 DNA reads TGTGCCAGTATGAGGAACTATGGCTACACCTTC. It codes for CASMRNYGYTF.

The V call is TRBV6-5, the J call TRBJ2-1, with a weak D call TRBD2 (6 bases). With 2 bases removed from V and 7 bases from J, the gap between germline ends came to 12 bases. Germline lookup yields CDR1 MNHEY and CDR2 SVGAGI. This CDR3 has 14 residues. In DNA form, the CDR3 reads TGTGCCAGCAGTTACGAGGGGAGGTGGAATGAGCAGTTCTTC. This encodes CASSYEGRWNEQFF.

The chain joins TRBV29-1 to TRBJ1-6; 7 nucleotides line up with TRBD1. Unmatched junction bases numbered 9, after V lost 6 bases and J lost 10 bases. This CDR3 comprises 13 residues. CDR1 is SQVTM and CDR2 is ANQGSEA in the germline V gene. CDR3 sequence (DNA): TGCAGCGTAACCGACAGGGAGGAATCACCCCTCCACTTT. It yields the protein CSVTDREESPLHF.

J is TRBJ1-1 and V is TRBV18; no clear D. Trimming cost V 3 bases and J 0 bases, with 8 bases left between them. The CDR3 contains 14 residues. Germline V lookup: CDR1 KGHSH, CDR2 LQKENI. Here the CDR3 reads CASSPNSLNTEAFF. CDR3 sequence (DNA): TGTGCCAGCTCACCGAACAGCTTGAACACTGAAGCTTTCTTT.

The chain employs TRBV7-2 and TRBJ1-2; a possible D gene is TRBD1 (6 bases). Germline V lookup: CDR1 SGHTA, CDR2 FQGNSA. V was pared by 4 bases and J by 1 base, with 16 bases between. The CDR3 has 16 residues. The CDR3 nucleotides read TGTGCCAGCAGCTGGAAACCGGGACATATTAACTATGGCTACACCTTC. Amino acid sequence: CASSWKPGHINYGYTF.

This chain links TRBV4-3 with TRBJ1-2; 8 nucleotides align to TRBD1. CDR3 length equals 15 residues. With V trimmed by 2 bases and J by 4 bases, 6 bases remained unmatched. The germline V gene has CDR1 LGHNA and CDR2 YSLEER. CDR3 protein: CASSQLTGESYGYTF. CDR3 sequence (DNA): TGCGCCAGCAGCCAACTGACAGGGGAAAGCTATGGCTACACCTTC.

The rearrangement links TRBV4-3 to TRBJ1-6, with TRBD1 identical over 10 bases. Germline V gives CDR1 LGHNA, CDR2 YSLEER. This CDR3 comprises 17 residues. The ends lost 5 bases at V and 7 bases at J; junction bases unmatched: 11. CDR3 nucleotides: TGCGCCAGCAGCTCCCTGGCGGGGACAGGGGCGAATTCACCCCTCCACTTT. It yields the protein CASSSLAGTGANSPLHF.

The J gene is TRBJ1-1, the V gene TRBV5-1, with D maybe TRBD1 (6 bases). Germline loops: CDR1 SGHRS, CDR2 YFSETQ. The CDR3 spans 14 residues. V was cut by 4 bases and J by 5 bases, with 15 bases left in between. CDR3 nucleotide sequence: TGCGCCAGCAGCGGGGCGTCAGGGGCGACTGAAGCTTTCTTT. Translation: CASSGASGATEAFF.

The CDR3 nucleotides read TGTGCCAGCTCACTTCTAGAGGGAGTGGGATACGAGCAGTACTTC. Translating it yields CASSLLEGVGYEQYF. V is TRBV18 and J is TRBJ2-7; a weak D match, TRBD2 (5 bases). V lost 4 bases to trimming and J lost 4 bases, with 17 bases between them. This CDR3 comprises 15 residues. CDR1 KGHSH and CDR2 LQKENI come from the germline V gene.

J is TRBJ2-2 and V is TRBV6-5; 11 bases agree with TRBD2. This CDR3 is built from 16 residues. V trimming: 2 bases; J trimming: 6 bases; junction bases outside the gene matches: 5. Germline V lookup: CDR1 MNHEY, CDR2 SVGAGI. The DNA of the CDR3 is TGTGCCAGCAGTTACCGGAGACTAGCGGGATCCGGGGAGCTGTTTTTT. Protein sequence: CASSYRRLAGSGELFF.

The chain recombines TRBV6-6 with TRBJ1-1; D gene ambiguous. The CDR3 is 16 residues long. V was trimmed by 5 bases and J by 8 bases, leaving 24 bases between them. Germline assignment: CDR1 MNHNY and CDR2 SVGAGI (reference sequence). The CDR3 protein is CASSARLERFLLEAFF. CDR3 nucleotides: TGTGCCAGCAGTGCCCGTCTAGAGCGGTTCCTATTGGAAGCTTTCTTT.

The chain joins TRBV28 to TRBJ1-6; D is ambiguous. Trimming took off 2 bases at V and 5 bases at J, with 13 bases between the two ends. There are 16 residues in the CDR3. CDR1 and CDR2 from the germline V gene are MDHEN and SYDVKM. CDR3: CASSLPQWANNSPLHF. The CDR3 bases are TGTGCCAGCAGTTTACCCCAATGGGCCAATAATTCACCCCTCCACTTT.

The chain couples TRBV27 to TRBJ2-2; TRBD2 might be the D (6 bases). This CDR3 comprises 16 residues. Germline CDR1 is MNHEY and CDR2 is SMNVEV (reference sequence). V was pared by 5 bases and J by 2 bases, with 15 bases between. DNA of the CDR3: TGTGCCAGCAGTACGAAACCGGGACTCAACACCGGGGAGCTGTTTTTT. This translates into CASSTKPGLNTGELFF.

V usage is TRBV28 and J usage is TRBJ2-1, with D possibly being TRBD2 (6 bases). V was pared by 7 bases and J by 3 bases, with 22 bases between. CDR3 size: 17 residues. The germline V gene encodes CDR1 MDHEN and CDR2 SYDVKM. CDR3: CASNTLGGTKSYNEQFF. As DNA, the CDR3 is TGTGCCAGCAACACACTTGGGGGGACGAAGAGCTACAATGAGCAGTTCTTC.

The CDR3 loop reads CASSLYGTENTEAFF. CDR3 bases: TGTGCCAGCAGCTTATACGGGACAGAGAACACTGAAGCTTTCTTT. This rearrangement joins TRBV7-8 to TRBJ1-1, with 7 nucleotides matching TRBD1. This CDR3 comprises 15 residues. Trimming took 2 bases from V and 1 from J; bases not matched to a gene: 4. Germline V gene sequence: CDR1 SGHVS, CDR2 FQNEAQ.

This rearrangement joins TRBV19 to TRBJ1-1; 9 nucleotides match TRBD1. CDR3 length: 14 residues. The junction had 7 bases not matched to a gene; V was cut back by 6 bases and J by 5 bases. Germline V lookup: CDR1 LNHDA, CDR2 SQIVND (reference sequence). CDR3 region: CASRETGGVTEAFF. The CDR3 DNA is TGTGCCAGTAGGGAGACAGGGGGTGTGACTGAAGCTTTCTTT.

The chain links TRBV5-1 to TRBJ2-7; 7 bases match TRBD1. CDR1 is SGHRS and CDR2 is YFSETQ in the germline V gene. This CDR3 is 15 amino acids long. Unmatched junction bases numbered 6, after V lost 1 base and J lost 2 bases. CDR3 coding DNA: TGCGCCAGCAGCTTGTTGACAGGGACCACCTACGAGCAGTACTTC. Its translation: CASSLLTGTTYEQYF.

The V call is TRBV30, the J call TRBJ2-2; no reliable D call. Trimming removed 2 bases from V and 2 bases from J, with 3 bases in between. Germline V gives CDR1 GTSNPN, CDR2 SVGIG (reference sequence). The CDR3 consists of 12 residues. CDR3 in DNA: TGTGCCTGGAGTATAAACACCGGGGAGCTGTTTTTT. Translation: CAWSINTGELFF. Looking up the rest from reference TRBV30 and TRBJ2-2 gives the full variable domain: SQTIHQWPATLVQPVGSPLSLECTVEGTSNPNLYWYRQAAGRGLQLLFYSVGIGQISSEVPQNLSASRPQDRQFILSSKKLLLSDSGFYLCAWSINTGELFFGEGSRLTVL.

The V call is TRBV9, the J call TRBJ2-7, with TRBD2 matching over 9 bases. Germline V lookup: CDR1 SGDLS, CDR2 YYNGEE. V dropped 3 bases and J dropped 2; count of bases not matched to a gene: 6. The CDR3 has 15 amino acids. The CDR3, as DNA: TGTGCCAGCAGCGCCGGGACTAGCCTCCCCTACGAGCAGTACTTC. Translated, it gives CASSAGTSLPYEQYF.

The chain joins TRBV11-3 to TRBJ2-3, with 7 positions matching TRBD1. CDR1 SGHNT and CDR2 YENEEA come from the germline V gene. The trim removed 6 bases at V and 6 bases at J, leaving 18 bases unmatched. This CDR3 region has 17 residues. In nucleotides, the CDR3 is TGTGCCAGCAGTCAGGGGACCGGGACAGATCGTCCGGATACGCAGTATTTT. This encodes CASSQGTGTDRPDTQYF.

This clone has more than one count but fewer than ten. The V gene is TRBV15, the J gene TRBJ2-7; 8 nucleotides agree with TRBD1. The ends lost 3 bases at V and 4 bases at J; junction bases unmatched: 5. The CDR3 sequence is 14 residues long. The V gene's germline CDR1 is LNHNV and CDR2 YYDKDF (reference sequence). This chain's CDR3 is CATSRETGAYEQYF. The DNA of the CDR3 is TGTGCCACCAGCAGGGAGACAGGGGCGTACGAGCAGTACTTC.

The chain combines TRBV6-1 with TRBJ2-7; TRBD1 is a possible D gene (5 bases). Germline V gene data show CDR1 as MNHNS and CDR2 as SASEGT. The CDR3 has 13 amino acids. The germline V and J ends were trimmed by 1 base and 12 bases, with 16 bases remaining between them. The CDR3 DNA is TGTGCCAGCAGTGAAGGCGGCAGGGATCTATCGTACTTC. The encoded protein is CASSEGGRDLSYF.

V and J are TRBV4-3 and TRBJ1-2, with 10 bases fitting TRBD1. This CDR3 comprises 15 residues. Germline values: CDR1 LGHNA, CDR2 YSLEER. The J segment lost 3 bases and the V segment lost 1 base, leaving 2 bases of the junction unmatched. The CDR3 DNA reads as TGCGCCAGCAGCCAAGTGACAGGGGGCGACTATGGCTACACCTTC. Residues: CASSQVTGGDYGYTF.

This clone was observed once. This chain links TRBV19 with TRBJ2-4, with D tentatively TRBD2 (6 bases). The CDR3 totals 15 residues. Deletions cut 3 bases from V and 2 bases from J, with 11 bases between. The germline V gene has CDR1 LNHDA and CDR2 SQIVND (reference sequence). This CDR3 is CASSIPGSTKNIQYF. CDR3 coding DNA: TGTGCCAGTAGTATCCCCGGGAGTACCAAAAACATTCAGTACTTC.

The chain recombines TRBV6-6 with TRBJ2-2; 10 bases are a match to TRBD1. Germline V lookup: CDR1 MNHNY, CDR2 SVGAGI (reference sequence). The CDR3 covers 15 residues. J lost 7 bases, V lost 7 bases, and 9 bases had no gene match. The CDR3 bases are TGTGCCAGCAACGTATTGACAGGGGGCCTCGGGGAGCTGTTTTTT. It translates to CASNVLTGGLGELFF.

The chain carries TRBV28 and TRBJ1-2; 9 bases align to TRBD1. Germline V gene sequence: CDR1 MDHEN, CDR2 SYDVKM. The V segment lost 8 bases and the J segment 5 bases; nucleotides outside the gene matches: 6. CDR3 length: 13 residues. CDR3 DNA sequence: TGTGCCAGCCGGACAGGGGACACATATGGCTACACCTTC. Translating it yields CASRTGDTYGYTF.

This chain uses TRBV7-9 with TRBJ2-2, with D hard to call. CDR3 length: 11 amino acids. The germline V gene encodes CDR1 SEHNR and CDR2 FQNEAQ (reference sequence). V gave up 6 bases and J gave up 8 bases, with 7 bases separating them. The CDR3 loop is CASRSRGELFF. The CDR3 DNA sequence: TGTGCCAGCAGGTCGCGGGGGGAGCTGTTTTTT. Variable domain in full (rest from reference TRBV7-9 and TRBJ2-2): DTGVSQNPRHKITKRGQNVTFRCDPISEHNRLYWYRQTLGQGPEFLTYFQNEAQLEKSRLLSDRFSAERPKGSFSTLEIQRTEQGDSAMYLCASRSRGELFFGEGSRLTVL.